This TCR beta chain was obtained from a study of CDR3 diversity in severe acne. Each CDR3 protein gets one entry after TCRdb re-called the PCR reads with MiXCR. The sample has approximately 90,000 distinct CDR3 sequences; 45% to 55% are singletons. Ten or more counts support this clonotype. Trimming pared 7 bases from V and 1 base from J, leaving 12 bases between. The CDR3 runs to 14 residues. Looked up from germline, CDR1 is SNHLY and CDR2 is FYNNEI. This TCR was recovered from a male donor with severe acne vulgaris. Sequenced sample: blood. V and J are TRBV2 and TRBJ2-3; D is ambiguous. The CDR3 DNA reads as TGTGCCAGCAAGTTAGTTGCCGGCACAGATACGCAGTATTTT. This gives the protein CASKLVAGTDTQYF.